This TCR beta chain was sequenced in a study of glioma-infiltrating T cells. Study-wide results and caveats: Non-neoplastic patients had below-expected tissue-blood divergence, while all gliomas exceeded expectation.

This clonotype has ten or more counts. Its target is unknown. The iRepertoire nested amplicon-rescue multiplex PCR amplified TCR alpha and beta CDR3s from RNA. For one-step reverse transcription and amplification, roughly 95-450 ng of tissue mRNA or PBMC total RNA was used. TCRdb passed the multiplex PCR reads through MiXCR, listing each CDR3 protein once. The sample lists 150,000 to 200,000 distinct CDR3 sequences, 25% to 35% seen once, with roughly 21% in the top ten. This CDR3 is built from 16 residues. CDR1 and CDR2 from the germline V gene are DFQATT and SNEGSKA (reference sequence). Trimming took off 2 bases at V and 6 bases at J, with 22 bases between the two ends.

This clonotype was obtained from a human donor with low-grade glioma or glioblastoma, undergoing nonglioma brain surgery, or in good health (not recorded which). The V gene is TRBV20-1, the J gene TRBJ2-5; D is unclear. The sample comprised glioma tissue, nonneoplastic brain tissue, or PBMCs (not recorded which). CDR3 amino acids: CSARLLRFSQTKTQYF. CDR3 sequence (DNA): TGCAGTGCTAGACTCCTGAGGTTCAGCCAAACAAAGACCCAGTACTTC.